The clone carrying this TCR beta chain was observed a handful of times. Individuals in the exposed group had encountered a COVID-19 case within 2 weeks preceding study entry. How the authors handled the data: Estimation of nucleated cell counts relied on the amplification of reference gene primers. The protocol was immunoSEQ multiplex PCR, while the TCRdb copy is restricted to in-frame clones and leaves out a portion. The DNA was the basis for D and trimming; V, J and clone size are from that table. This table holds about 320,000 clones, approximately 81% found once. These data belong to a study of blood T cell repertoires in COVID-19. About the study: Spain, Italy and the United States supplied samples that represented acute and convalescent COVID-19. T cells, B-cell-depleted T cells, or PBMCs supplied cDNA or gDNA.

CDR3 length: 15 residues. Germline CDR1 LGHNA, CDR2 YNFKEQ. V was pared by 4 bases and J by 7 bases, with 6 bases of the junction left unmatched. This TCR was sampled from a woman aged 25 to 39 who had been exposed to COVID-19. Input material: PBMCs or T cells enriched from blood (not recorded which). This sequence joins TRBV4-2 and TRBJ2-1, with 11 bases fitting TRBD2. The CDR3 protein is CASSPGLADVNEQFF. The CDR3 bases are TGTGCCAGCAGCCCGGGACTAGCGGATGTGAATGAGCAGTTCTTC.